These 20 T cell receptor beta chains were sequenced from one sample in a study of blood T cell repertoires in COVID-19 (dated by TCRdb to the early 2020s). Libraries came from the immunoSEQ multiplex PCR assay. TCRdb re-hosts the immuneACCESS table, in-frame sequences only. Its copies lack some clones; in the studies checked, an unresolved V gene accounts for under half of them, and the cause for the rest is not known. This sample lists about 200,000 clones; 85% to 90% were detected once. The biggest ten clones account for about 1.3% of the sample. Sample: PBMCs or T cells enriched from blood (not recorded which). These receptors all stem from a man aged 25-45 years who had recovered from COVID-19.

V is TRBV9 and J is TRBJ2-7; TRBD2 is a possible D gene (5 bases). The CDR3 runs 14 residues. V dropped 3 bases and J dropped 2 bases, with 12 bases sitting between them. CDR1 is SGDLS, CDR2 YYNGEE, per germline. The CDR3 is CASSDGGGPYEQYF. The CDR3 bases are TGTGCCAGCAGCGACGGTGGAGGCCCCTACGAGCAGTACTTC.

This chain connects TRBV7-8 to TRBJ1-1; TRBD1 is a possible D gene (5 bases). Trimming took off 1 base at V and 0 bases at J, with 6 bases between the two ends. Germline assignment: CDR1 SGHVS and CDR2 FQNEAQ. This CDR3 region has 14 residues. The CDR3 DNA reads as TGTGCCAGCAGCTTAGGACAGATGAACACTGAAGCTTTCTTT. Residues: CASSLGQMNTEAFF.

The rearrangement uses TRBV24-1 and TRBJ2-5, with 8 bases matching TRBD1. The ends lost 4 bases at V and 6 bases at J; junction bases unmatched: 6. This CDR3 has 14 residues. Germline CDR1 and CDR2: KGHDR and SFDVKD. CDR3 in amino acids: CATSDADRGQTQYF. The CDR3 DNA reads TGTGCCACCAGTGACGCCGACAGGGGACAGACCCAGTACTTC.

This clone has only one observation. At one of its ends the junction is not consistent with the germline gene, which may arise from a read error. CDR3 loop: CASSPGGQGVFLETQYF. The CDR3, as DNA: TGTGCTAGCAGCCCTGGGGGGCAGGGGGTTTTTCTAGAGACCCAGTACTTC. The chain uses TRBV7-7 and TRBJ2-5; the D gene is possibly TRBD1 (7 bases). Germline lookup yields CDR1 SSHAT and CDR2 FNYEAQ (reference sequence). This CDR3 spans 17 amino acids. Full variable domain (remainder filled in from reference TRBV7-7 and TRBJ2-5): GAGVSQSPRYKVTKRGQDVTLRCDPISSHATLYWYQQALGQGPEFLTYFNYEAQPDKSGLPSDRFSAERPEGSISTLTIQRTEQRDSAMYRCASSPGGQGVFLETQYFGPGTRLLVL.

The chain uses TRBV5-1 and TRBJ2-7, with TRBD2 matching 11 bases. There are 13 residues in the CDR3. Germline V gives CDR1 SGHRS, CDR2 YFSETQ. Losses at the gene ends were 5 bases for V and 6 bases for J; bases not matched to a gene: 4. This CDR3 reads CASSVTSGVEQYF. CDR3 coding DNA: TGCGCCAGCAGTGTGACTAGCGGGGTCGAGCAGTACTTC.

This clone has just one count. The gene calls are TRBV7-6 and TRBJ2-1; D not resolved. V gave up 1 base and J gave up 5 bases, with 12 bases separating them. The CDR3 covers 15 residues. CDR1 is SGHVS and CDR2 is FNYEAQ in the germline V gene. The CDR3 DNA sequence: TGTGCCAGCAGCTTAGGCGCAGGCTCGCACAATGAGCAGTTCTTC. Translation: CASSLGAGSHNEQFF. The entire variable domain, with the rest obtained from reference TRBV7-6 and TRBJ2-1, is as follows: GAGVSQSPRYKVTKRGQDVALRCDPISGHVSLYWYRQALGQGPEFLTYFNYEAQQDKSGLPNDRFSAERPEGSISTLTIQRTEQRDSAMYRCASSLGAGSHNEQFFGPGTRLTVL.

V and J are TRBV6-5 and TRBJ2-5; 11 positions agree with TRBD2. J was trimmed by 3 bases and V by 0 bases; bases with no gene match: 0. There are 15 residues in the CDR3. Germline V gene lookup returns CDR1 MNHEY and CDR2 SVGAGI. CDR3 residues: CASSYSTSGEETQYF. CDR3 nucleotide sequence: TGTGCCAGCAGTTACTCGACTAGCGGGGAAGAGACCCAGTACTTC.

V is TRBV7-6 and J is TRBJ2-1; a weak D match, TRBD2 (6 bases). V shed 0 bases and J shed 5 bases, with 11 bases lying between them. The CDR3 is made up of 15 amino acids. Germline V CDR1 and CDR2: SGHVS, FNYEAQ. The CDR3 here is CASSLAATRNNEQFF. CDR3 coding DNA: TGTGCCAGCAGCTTAGCGGCGACTAGAAACAATGAGCAGTTCTTC.

The rearrangement joins TRBV12-3 or TRBV12-4 to TRBJ2-7, with 7 positions matching TRBD1. The CDR3 sequence is 13 residues long. V gave up 8 bases and J gave up 1 base; unmatched junction bases: 5. The DNA for the CDR3 is TGTGCCAGCGATGGGGACAGATCCTACGAGCAGTACTTC. Encoded protein: CASDGDRSYEQYF.

This chain connects TRBV18 to TRBJ1-2; 7 bases match TRBD1. The trim removed 5 bases at V and 4 bases at J, leaving 7 bases unmatched. The CDR3 consists of 14 residues. CDR1 is KGHSH and CDR2 is LQKENI in the germline V gene. The CDR3 DNA reads as TGTGCCAGCTCATCAGGGACAGTCGGCTATGGCTACACCTTC. This sequence encodes CASSSGTVGYGYTF.

CDR3 residues: CASSDPDSTQETQYF. As DNA, the CDR3 is TGTGCCAGCAGTGACCCCGACAGTACCCAAGAGACCCAGTACTTC. V usage is TRBV2 and J usage is TRBJ2-5, with D possibly being TRBD1 (5 bases). Trimming shortened V by 3 bases and J by 1 base, and 12 bases separated the two germline ends. The CDR3 extends over 15 amino acids. The germline V gene has CDR1 SNHLY and CDR2 FYNNEI.

V is TRBV9 and J is TRBJ2-7; 8 nucleotides agree with TRBD2. Trimming at V came to 2 bases and at J to 3 bases, leaving 1 base not matched to a gene. Germline-derived CDR1 and CDR2 are SGDLS and YYNGEE. CDR3 size: 13 residues. The CDR3, as DNA: TGTGCCAGCAGCGTGGGGACTAGCTACGAGCAGTACTTC. Translating it yields CASSVGTSYEQYF.

This rearrangement joins TRBV6-5 to TRBJ2-7; 7 nucleotides match TRBD1. The CDR3 covers 14 residues. CDR1 and CDR2 from the germline V gene are MNHEY and SVGAGI. The J segment lost 3 bases and the V segment lost 1 base, leaving 3 bases of the junction unmatched. The CDR3 nucleotides are TGTGCCAGCAGTTACTATGGACAGGACTACGAGCAGTACTTC. Its protein is CASSYYGQDYEQYF.

The chain uses TRBV4-1 and TRBJ1-3; D gene unclear. Germline V gene lookup returns CDR1 MGHRA and CDR2 YSYEKL. The CDR3 covers 14 residues. V lost 0 bases, J lost 3 bases, and 6 bases lay in between. CDR3 sequence reads: CASSQDHGGNTIYF. DNA for the CDR3: TGCGCCAGCAGCCAAGATCACGGTGGAAACACCATATATTTT.

This sequence joins TRBV28 and TRBJ2-3, with 7 bases that match TRBD2. Trimming at V came to 7 bases and at J to 2 bases, leaving 6 bases not matched to a gene. Per germline, CDR1 MDHEN and CDR2 SYDVKM. The CDR3 is 14 residues long. The CDR3 DNA reads as TGTGCCAGCACACTAGCGACTAACACAGATACGCAGTATTTT. Residues: CASTLATNTDTQYF.

This chain connects TRBV30 to TRBJ2-3; TRBD2 matches at 10 bases. V was pared by 3 bases and J by 2 bases, with 5 bases of the junction left unmatched. The CDR3 runs to 15 residues. Germline values: CDR1 GTSNPN, CDR2 SVGIG (reference sequence). The CDR3 DNA reads as TGTGCCTGGAGCCTAGCGGGGGTAGACACAGATACGCAGTATTTT. Its translation is CAWSLAGVDTDTQYF.

The rearrangement joins TRBV28 to TRBJ2-7; D possibly corresponds to TRBD1 (8 bases). Per germline, CDR1 MDHEN and CDR2 SYDVKM. V lost 4 bases, J lost 7 bases, and 11 bases lay in between. The CDR3 loop spans 12 amino acids. CDR3 sequence reads: CASSSQGGEQYF. As DNA, the CDR3 is TGTGCCAGCAGTTCACAGGGGGGGGAGCAGTACTTC.

CDR3 sequence reads: CASSIGGPGNIQYF. The CDR3 bases are TGTGCCAGTAGTATAGGGGGGCCGGGAAACATTCAGTACTTC. The rearrangement uses TRBV19 and TRBJ2-4; D perhaps matches TRBD1 (6 bases). Germline CDR1 LNHDA, CDR2 SQIVND (reference sequence). The CDR3 totals 14 residues. Trimming shortened V by 1 base and J by 6 bases, and 10 bases separated the two germline ends. The complete variable domain, with remaining parts taken from reference TRBV19 and TRBJ2-4, reads DGGITQSPKYLFRKEGQNVTLSCEQNLNHDAMYWYRQDPGQGLRLIYYSQIVNDFQKGDIAEGYSVSREKKESFPLTVTSAQKNPTAFYLCASSIGGPGNIQYFGAGTRLSVL.

The chain combines TRBV10-3 with TRBJ1-6; the match to TRBD1 covers 8 bases. CDR1 is ENHRY, CDR2 SYGVKD, per germline. J lost 7 bases, V lost 2 bases, and 7 bases had no gene match. This CDR3 has 16 residues. The CDR3 sequence: CAISETGGKGNSPLHF. The CDR3 region has the DNA TGTGCCATCAGTGAGACAGGGGGAAAAGGGAATTCACCCCTCCACTTT.

The V and J genes are TRBV28 and TRBJ1-2; D gene unclear. Germline V lookup: CDR1 MDHEN, CDR2 SYDVKM. The V end was cut by 0 bases, the J end by 7 bases, with 9 bases between. The CDR3 totals 13 residues. In DNA, the CDR3 is TGTGCCAGCAGTTTATGGAACTCAGGTGGCTACACCTTC. As protein: CASSLWNSGGYTF.